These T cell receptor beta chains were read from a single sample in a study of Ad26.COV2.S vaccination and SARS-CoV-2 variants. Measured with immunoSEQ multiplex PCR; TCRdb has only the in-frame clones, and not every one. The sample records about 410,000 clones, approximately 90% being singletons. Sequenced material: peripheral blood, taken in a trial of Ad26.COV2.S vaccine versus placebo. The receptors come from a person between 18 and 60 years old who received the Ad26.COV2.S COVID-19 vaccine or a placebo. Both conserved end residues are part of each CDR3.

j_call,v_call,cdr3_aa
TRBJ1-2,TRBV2,CARTSGANYGYTF
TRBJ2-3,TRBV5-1,CASSLNIILAGITDTQYF
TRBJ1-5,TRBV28,CATSHFPGRAGNQPQHF
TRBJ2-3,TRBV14,CATRTSGSADTQYF
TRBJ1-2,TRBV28,CASSPPGRGYGYTF
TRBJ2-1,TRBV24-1,CATSDLLLAANEQFF
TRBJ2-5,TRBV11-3,CASSPRWREETQYF
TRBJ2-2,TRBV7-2,CASSAGQHTGELFF
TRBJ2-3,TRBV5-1,CASSLSGAGTDTQYF
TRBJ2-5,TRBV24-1,CATSDLSPIETQYF
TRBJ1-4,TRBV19,CASSIFPSSNEKLFF
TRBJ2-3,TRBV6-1,CASSGDNLISVDTQYF
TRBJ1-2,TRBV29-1,CSVQRQGGGYDYTF
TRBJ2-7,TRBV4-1,CASSTIRVGAYEQYF
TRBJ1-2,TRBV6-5,CASKIPNYGYTF
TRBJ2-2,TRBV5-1,CASSFKGATSGYTGELFF
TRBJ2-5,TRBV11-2,CASSPEWLGTQYF
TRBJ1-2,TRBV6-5,CASSRTVNYGYTF
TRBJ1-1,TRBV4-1,CASSQVFGGWNTEAFF
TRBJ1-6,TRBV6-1,CASSEEIDSPLHF
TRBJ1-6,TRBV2,CASSPLPGSPLHF
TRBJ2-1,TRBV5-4,CASRQDLAFLDREQFF
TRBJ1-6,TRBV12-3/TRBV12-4,CASSVTGGSPLHF
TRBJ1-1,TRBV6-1,CASSGFQGRGNTEAFF
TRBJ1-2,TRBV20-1,CSASTGAYGYTF
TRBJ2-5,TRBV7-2,CASSLEDRLRETQYF
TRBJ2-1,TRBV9,CASSVGAGGAGNEQFF
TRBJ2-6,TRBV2,CARRSSGANVLTF
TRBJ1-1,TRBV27,CASSLGVEAFF
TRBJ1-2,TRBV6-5,CASSYDRTVSYGYTF
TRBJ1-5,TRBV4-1,CASSRIGQEGNQPQHF
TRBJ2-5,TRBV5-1,CASSPGWEGWGAETQYF
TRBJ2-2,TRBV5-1,CASSFAIANTGELFF
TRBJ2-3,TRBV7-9,CASSLFEGDTQYF
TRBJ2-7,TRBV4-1,CASSQDQGGRAYEQYF
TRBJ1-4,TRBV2,CASSPTSGDIAEKLFF
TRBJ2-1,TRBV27,CASSFKGGATAPWNEQFF
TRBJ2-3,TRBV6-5,CASSYRGGSDTQYF
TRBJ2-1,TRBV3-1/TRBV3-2,CASSQDPSGFQFF
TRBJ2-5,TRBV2,CASSVLGRETQYF
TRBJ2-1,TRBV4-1,CASSQDPRVMTDEQFF
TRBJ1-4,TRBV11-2,CASSLTGTAAEKLFF
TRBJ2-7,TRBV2,CASSGQTYEQYF
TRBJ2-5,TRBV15,CATTQYGTSGAVGQETQYF
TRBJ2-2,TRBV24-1,CATRGVAVGGELFF
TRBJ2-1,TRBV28,CASTLRGEQFF
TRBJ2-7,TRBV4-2,CASSQGQFYEGQYF
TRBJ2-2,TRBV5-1,CASSLARRVLTGELFF
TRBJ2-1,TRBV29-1,CSGSGTSGKTSEQFF
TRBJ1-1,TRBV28,CASRHPTGGNTEAFF
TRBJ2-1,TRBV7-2,CASSLDPGPSTYNEQFF
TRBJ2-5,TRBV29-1,CSVAYLAGRGETQYF
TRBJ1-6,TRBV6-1,CASSEPGQGGSPLHF
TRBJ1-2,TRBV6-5,CASTPNDRSNYGYTF